A selection of T cell receptor beta chains follows, all from one sample in a study of cytomegalovirus exposure and HLA in healthy donors. Using immunoSEQ multiplex PCR, the repertoire was profiled, and TCRdb retains in-frame clones only, with some absent. This repertoire shows some 100,000 clones, approximately 80% found once; its top ten account for roughly 9.8%. Input material: PBMCs. The receptors stem from a middle-aged man in good health and CMV-seropositive. CDR3s include the opening cysteine and the closing phenylalanine or tryptophan. D genes are given only for firm matches. Expanded clones are given a class, and other clones once, few, many or no size at all.

j_call d_call clone_size v_call cdr3_aa cdr3_nt
TRBJ1-1 - - TRBV19 CASCWNGGGGDTEAFF TGTGCCAGTTGTTGGAACGGAGGTGGGGGGGACACTGAAGCTTTCTTT
TRBJ2-5 - - TRBV29-1 CSVELPGAGETQYF TGCAGCGTTGAACTCCCAGGGGCCGGGGAGACCCAGTACTTC
TRBJ1-2 - - TRBV7-9 CASSGSGQGMGGYTF TGTGCCAGCAGCGGGAGCGGGCAGGGAATGGGTGGCTACACCTTC
TRBJ1-2 - - TRBV14 CASSQDRRGYTF TGTGCCAGCAGCCAAGATCGGAGAGGCTACACCTTC
TRBJ1-5 - - TRBV7-9 CASSLGDTSNQPQHF TGTGCCAGCAGCCTGGGGGACACTAGCAATCAGCCCCAGCATTTT
TRBJ2-1 TRBD2 - TRBV5-1 CASSLAGGYEQFF TGCGCCAGCAGCCTAGCGGGGGGTTATGAGCAGTTCTTC
TRBJ2-3 TRBD1 - TRBV11-2 CASSLGQGGFWDTQYF TGTGCCAGCAGCTTAGGACAGGGGGGCTTTTGGGATACGCAGTATTTT
TRBJ1-1 - few TRBV10-3 CASSYPSGAAEAFF TGTGCCAGCAGTTACCCTTCAGGGGCGGCTGAAGCTTTCTTT
TRBJ2-2 TRBD1 - TRBV19 CASRRGLGTGELFF TGTGCCAGTAGAAGGGGGCTAGGGACCGGGGAGCTGTTTTTT
TRBJ2-7 TRBD2 - TRBV29-1 CSVEGGGYEQYF TGCAGCGTTGAAGGGGGAGGGTACGAGCAGTACTTC
TRBJ2-1 - once TRBV7-9 CASSLRKKADYHSYNEQFF TGTGCCAGCAGCTTAAGGAAAAAGGCGGACTACCACTCCTACAATGAGCAGTTCTTC
TRBJ2-5 - - TRBV18 CASSPRGPQETQYF TGTGCCAGCTCACCAAGAGGGCCCCAAGAGACCCAGTACTTC
TRBJ2-2 TRBD2 - TRBV18 CASSLSGPAGAPGELFF TGTGCCAGCTCTCTAAGCGGACCAGCGGGGGCACCCGGGGAGCTGTTTTTT
TRBJ1-1 - large TRBV19 CASSIDGELNTEAFF TGTGCCAGTAGTATAGATGGGGAGCTGAACACTGAAGCTTTCTTT
TRBJ2-7 TRBD2 - TRBV6-5 CASTRGAYEQYF TGTGCCAGCACACGGGGGGCCTACGAGCAGTACTTC
TRBJ1-6 TRBD1 - TRBV6-5 CASREDRAANSPLHF TGTGCCAGCAGAGAGGACAGGGCAGCTAATTCACCCCTCCACTTT
TRBJ2-7 - - TRBV7-2 CASSLAGALGYEQYF TGTGCCAGCAGCCTCGCGGGGGCCCTCGGCTACGAGCAGTACTTC